This TCR beta chain was identified during a study of blood T cell repertoires in COVID-19. Across the whole study: The origin of the acute and convalescent COVID-19 samples was the United States, Italy and Spain.

Sequencing was performed with immunoSEQ multiplex PCR; in TCRdb, only in-frame clones are kept and a portion is missing. The sample carries roughly 13,000 clones, roughly 87% recorded once. Deletions cut 8 bases from V and 4 bases from J, with 15 bases between. The CDR3 covers 12 residues. Germline V CDR1 and CDR2: SQVTM, ANQGSEA. This chain joins TRBV29-1 and TRBJ2-7; no clear D gene. The receptor was isolated from a human donor in a cohort sampled during active COVID-19. Material: peripheral blood. In DNA form, the CDR3 reads TGCAGCAGCCCACCCATCGGGTACGAGCAGTACTTC. Its translation is CSSPPIGYEQYF.